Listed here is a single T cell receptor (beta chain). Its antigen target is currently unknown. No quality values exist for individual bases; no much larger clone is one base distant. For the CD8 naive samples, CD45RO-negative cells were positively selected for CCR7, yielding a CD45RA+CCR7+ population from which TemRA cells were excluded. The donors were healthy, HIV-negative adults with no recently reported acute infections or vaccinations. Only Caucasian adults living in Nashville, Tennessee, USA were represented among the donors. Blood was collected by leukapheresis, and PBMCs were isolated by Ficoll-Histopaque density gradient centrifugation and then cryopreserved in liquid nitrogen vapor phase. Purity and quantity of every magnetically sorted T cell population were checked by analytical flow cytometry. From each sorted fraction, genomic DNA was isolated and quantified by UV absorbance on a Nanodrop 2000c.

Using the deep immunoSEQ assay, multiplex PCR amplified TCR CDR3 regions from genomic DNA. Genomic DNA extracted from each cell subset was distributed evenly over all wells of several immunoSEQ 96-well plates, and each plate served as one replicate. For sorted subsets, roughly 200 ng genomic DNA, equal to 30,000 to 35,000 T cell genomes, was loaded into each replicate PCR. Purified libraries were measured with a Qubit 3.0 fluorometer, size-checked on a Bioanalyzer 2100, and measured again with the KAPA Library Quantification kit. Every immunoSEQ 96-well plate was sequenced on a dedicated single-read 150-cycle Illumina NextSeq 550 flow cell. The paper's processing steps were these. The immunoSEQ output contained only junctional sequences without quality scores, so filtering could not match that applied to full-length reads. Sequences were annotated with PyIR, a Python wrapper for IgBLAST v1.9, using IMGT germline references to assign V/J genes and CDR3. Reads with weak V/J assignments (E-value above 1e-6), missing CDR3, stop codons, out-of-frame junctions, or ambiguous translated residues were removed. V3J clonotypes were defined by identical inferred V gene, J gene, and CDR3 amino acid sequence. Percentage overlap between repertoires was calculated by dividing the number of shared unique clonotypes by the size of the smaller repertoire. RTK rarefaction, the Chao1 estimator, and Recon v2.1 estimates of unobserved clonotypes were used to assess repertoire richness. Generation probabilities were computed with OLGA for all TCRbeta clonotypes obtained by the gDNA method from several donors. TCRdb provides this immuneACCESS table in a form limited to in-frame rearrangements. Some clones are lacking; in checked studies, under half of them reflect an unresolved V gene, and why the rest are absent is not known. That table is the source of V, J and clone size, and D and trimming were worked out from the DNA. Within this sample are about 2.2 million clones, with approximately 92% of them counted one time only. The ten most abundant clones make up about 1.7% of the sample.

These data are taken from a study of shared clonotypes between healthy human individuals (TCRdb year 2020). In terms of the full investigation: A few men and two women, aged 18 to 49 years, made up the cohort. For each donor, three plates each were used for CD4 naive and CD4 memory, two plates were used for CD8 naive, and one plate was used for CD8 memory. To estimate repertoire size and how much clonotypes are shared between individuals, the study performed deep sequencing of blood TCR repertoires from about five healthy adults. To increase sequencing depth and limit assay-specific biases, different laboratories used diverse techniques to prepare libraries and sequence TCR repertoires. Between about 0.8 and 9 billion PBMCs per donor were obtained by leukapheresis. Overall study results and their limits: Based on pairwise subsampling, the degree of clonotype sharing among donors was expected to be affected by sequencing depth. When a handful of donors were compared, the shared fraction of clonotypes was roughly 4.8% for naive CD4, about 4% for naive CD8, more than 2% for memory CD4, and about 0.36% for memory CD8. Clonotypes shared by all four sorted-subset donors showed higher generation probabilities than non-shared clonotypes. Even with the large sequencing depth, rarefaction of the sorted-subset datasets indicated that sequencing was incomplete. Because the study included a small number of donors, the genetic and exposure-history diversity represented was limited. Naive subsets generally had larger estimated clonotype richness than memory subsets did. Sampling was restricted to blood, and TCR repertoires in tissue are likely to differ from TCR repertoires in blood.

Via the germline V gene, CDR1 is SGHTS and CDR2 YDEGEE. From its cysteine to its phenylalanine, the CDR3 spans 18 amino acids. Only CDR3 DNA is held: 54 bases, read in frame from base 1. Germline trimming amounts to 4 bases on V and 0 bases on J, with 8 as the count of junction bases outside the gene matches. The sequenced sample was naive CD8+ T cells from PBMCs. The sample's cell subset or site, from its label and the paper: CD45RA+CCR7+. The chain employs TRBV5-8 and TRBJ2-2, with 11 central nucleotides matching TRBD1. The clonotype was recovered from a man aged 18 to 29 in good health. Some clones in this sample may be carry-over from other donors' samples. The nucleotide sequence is TGTGCCAGCAGCCCCGGGACAGGGGGGCTGGCGAACACCGGGGAGCTGTTTTTT. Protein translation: CASSPGTGGLANTGELFF.